The 9 T cell receptor beta chains below were found in one sample sequenced in a study of cytomegalovirus exposure and HLA in healthy donors. This PCR relied on a set of 60 Vbeta primers and 13 Jbeta primers. Repertoires were generated with immunoSEQ multiplex PCR, while TCRdb's copy carries only in-frame clones and drops some. The sample carries over 100,000 clones, roughly 80% recorded once. Source material: PBMCs. These TCRs come from a female donor in good health and CMV-seronegative.

This chain connects TRBV2 to TRBJ2-7; 7 bases are shared with TRBD1. The CDR3 has 16 residues. Losses at the gene ends were 2 bases for V and 0 bases for J; bases not matched to a gene: 7. Germline values: CDR1 SNHLY, CDR2 FYNNEI. CDR3 residues: CASSESRGLGSYEQYF. In DNA form, the CDR3 reads TGTGCCAGCAGTGAAAGTAGGGGGCTGGGCTCCTACGAGCAGTACTTC.

V usage is TRBV19 and J usage is TRBJ1-6; D is perhaps TRBD1 (5 bases). Germline V gives CDR1 LNHDA, CDR2 SQIVND (reference sequence). This CDR3 contains 15 residues. V was shortened by 5 bases and J by 7 bases, with 15 bases between the two germline ends. Written as DNA, the CDR3 is TGTGCCAGTAGTGTAACGGGGGACCGAAATTCACCCCTCCACTTT. As protein: CASSVTGDRNSPLHF.

V is TRBV7-2 and J is TRBJ2-7; TRBD2 matches at 7 bases. This CDR3 is 15 amino acids long. The germline V gene encodes CDR1 SGHTA and CDR2 FQGNSA. Unmatched junction bases numbered 6, after V lost 1 base and J lost 3 bases. In DNA, the CDR3 is TGTGCCAGCAGCTTAGAAGCCGGGGGGATCTACGAGCAGTACTTC. Translated, it gives CASSLEAGGIYEQYF.

The chain recombines TRBV19 with TRBJ2-7; 10 bases fit TRBD1. J gave up 6 bases and V 6 bases, and 14 bases lay outside the gene matches. Germline CDR1 LNHDA, CDR2 SQIVND (reference sequence). CDR3 size: 16 residues. CDR3 loop: CASRKTGGANRGEQYF. CDR3 DNA sequence: TGTGCCAGTAGGAAGACAGGGGGCGCGAATCGAGGCGAGCAGTACTTC.

The chain carries TRBV5-6 and TRBJ1-1; perhaps TRBD1 as D (6 bases). This CDR3 spans 15 amino acids. V shed 4 bases and J shed 1 base, with 14 bases lying between them. Germline CDR1 reads SGHDT; CDR2 reads YYEEEE. In DNA, the CDR3 is TGTGCCAGCAGCCAAAAACAGGGTTGGAACACTGAAGCTTTCTTT. Amino acid sequence: CASSQKQGWNTEAFF.

The rearrangement uses TRBV6-1 and TRBJ1-1; possible D gene TRBD1, 6 bases. Trimming stripped 0 bases from V and 7 bases from J, with 18 bases between. Germline V lookup: CDR1 MNHNS, CDR2 SASEGT. The CDR3 length is 16 residues. The CDR3 sequence is CASSEATTGRSGEAFF. The CDR3 region has the DNA TGTGCCAGCAGTGAAGCCACGACAGGCCGGAGCGGTGAAGCTTTCTTT.

This chain joins TRBV6-5 and TRBJ2-7; TRBD1 is a possible D gene (6 bases). The CDR3 extends over 12 amino acids. With 3 bases removed from V and 4 bases from J, the gap between germline ends came to 7 bases. The germline CDR1 and CDR2 sequences are MNHEY and SVGAGI. The CDR3 DNA is TGTGCCAGCAGTTATACAGGGTACGAGCAGTACTTC. The encoded protein is CASSYTGYEQYF.

The chain links TRBV4-1 to TRBJ1-1, with D perhaps TRBD1 (5 bases). The CDR3 sequence is 17 residues long. CDR1 is MGHRA, CDR2 YSYEKL, per germline. V shed 4 bases and J shed 4 bases, with 22 bases lying between them. For the CDR3, the DNA is TGCGCCAGCAGCCTACGATTCGGGGGTGAAGGAGTCACTGAAGCTTTCTTT. It yields the protein CASSLRFGGEGVTEAFF.

V and J are TRBV6-6 and TRBJ1-1; tentative D call: TRBD1 (5 bases). The CDR3 spans 13 residues. The germline gives CDR1 MNHNY, CDR2 SVGAGI (reference sequence). V gave up 5 bases and J gave up 2 bases, with 9 bases separating them. Here the CDR3 reads CASSATANTEAFF. As DNA, the CDR3 is TGTGCCAGCAGTGCGACAGCTAACACTGAAGCTTTCTTT.